This T cell receptor beta chain was recorded in a study of identical twins (TCRdb year 2016). For the wider study: The study deep-sequenced TCR alpha and beta repertoires from monozygotic twins, unrelated adults of various ages and cord blood to test whether fetal clonotypes persist. To rule out contamination, the twin experiments were replicated at different times with different library preparation protocols.

Overall study outcomes, separate from this receptor: Compared with coincidental sharing between unrelated individuals, an excess of low generation-probability sequences was observed among out-of-frame TCR alpha sequences shared between twins. A weaker excess of twin sharing was found in beta out-of-frame sequences because the signal-to-noise ratio was lowered by fewer shared sequences. Fewer insertions were carried by abundant cord blood beta clonotypes; a weaker similar trend was observed in young adult naive repertoires, while no such trend was observed in memory repertoires. Zero-insertion analyses could be partly confounded by invariant T cells such as MAIT and iNKT, although diverse VJ usage argued against such confounding for most clonotypes. In monozygotic twins, out-of-frame TCR alpha sharing was systematically underestimated by recombination models, although the models agreed with sharing between unrelated individuals. Because the same donors could not be followed over many years, the conclusions depended on cross-sectional statistical analysis.

Library method: 5' RACE. Instrument used: Illumina HiSeq 2000. A universal primer binding site was added through template switching, and the final cDNA carried a unique molecular identifier so that TCR cDNA molecules could be counted accurately. Specific primers in the conserved constant-segment region were used to synthesize first-strand cDNA for the TCR alpha and beta chains. To control for contamination, each cDNA library was double barcoded with a SMART-Mk sample barcode plus Illumina barcodes. TruSeq adapter sequences and Illumina sample barcodes were added in two successive PCR steps. Sequencing of the TCR alpha and beta cDNA libraries was done on the Illumina HiSeq platform using custom primers. On the study's bioinformatics: Unique molecular identifiers were extracted from raw reads with MiGEC, and CDR3 positions were determined with MiXCR. Recombination models were inferred per individual with the repgenHMM and IGoR tools using an EM algorithm. Shared clonotypes were analyzed with the tcR package in R, and sharing was normalized by the product of cloneset sizes. To study raw recombination without the effects of thymic and clonal selection, out-of-frame nonproductive sequences were analyzed. The public reads were reanalyzed by TCRdb: fastp trimming at Q25, MiXCR alignment, in-frame beta chains only. All rows with the same CDR3 protein become a single entry with the most common DNA and genes. None of the V and J calls come from the authors' own analysis; TCRdb made them. This sample is represented by roughly 770,000 distinct CDR3 sequences; about 20% of them were singletons. The ten largest account for roughly 14% of the sample.

Only a few counts were recorded for this clonotype. It lacks a known antigen. No quality values exist for individual bases; no much larger clone is one base distant. All donors were healthy Caucasians. Three pairs of female monozygotic twins, all aged about 18 to 29 years, made up the twin cohort. RNA for TCR libraries was isolated from peripheral blood mononuclear cells. The sample was also linked to a second study, of T cells expressing NK-cell markers. The second study reports: In sorted CD3+CD56+NKG2C+, CD3+CD56+NKG2C- and CD3+CD56-NKG2C+ T-cell subsets from several donors, TCR beta-chain repertoires were profiled. Of the eight sequenced donors, seven were found to be HCMV-seropositive and one was found to be HCMV-seronegative. To restrict sorting to alphabetaTCR-expressing T cells, an anti-gammadeltaTCR antibody was added in several experiments. In more than 5 donors, the dominant CD3+CD56+NKG2C+ clonotypes ranked among the top 10 CD8+ clonotypes, making up about 1.0-8% of CD8+ T cells. Those dominant clonotypes were again the most abundant among CD3+CD56-NKG2C+ cells in a handful of donors, at about 28.3-60.1%. Whether the expanded NKG2C-expressing T cell clones were specific for HCMV antigens remained unclear. The study sequenced eight donors, all healthy volunteers chosen at random: three men and five women. A commercial ELISA kit detecting HCMV-specific IgG in serum was used to determine HCMV serostatus. For roughly 6 donors, bulk peripheral blood T-cell repertoires were also sequenced from unsorted PBMC. Reads were demultiplexed and grouped by UMI with MIGEC, and clonotypes were assembled and quantified with MiTCR. To exclude erroneous sequences, any TCR cDNA sequence not supported by at least two reads was discarded. The tcR package was used for downstream repertoire analysis, with clonotypes matched between fractions based on CDR3 nucleotide sequence plus V segment. VDJmatch was used to annotate antigen specificity against VDJdb, with one amino acid substitution in CDR3 allowed.

The source material was PBMCs. The clonotype was recovered from a woman under 30 in good health.

The CDR3 protein: CSVAASGPAGPDTQYF. In nucleotide form, the sequence is TGCAGCGTCGCGGCTAGCGGGCCAGCGGGGCCGGATACGCAGTATTTT. The sequence is built from TRBV29-1 and TRBJ2-3; 8 bases in between match TRBD2. Taken from the germline V gene, the CDR1 and CDR2 loops are SQVTM and ANQGSEA. Measured from the cysteine to the phenylalanine, the CDR3 is 16 residues long. CDR3 DNA only is kept here, 48 bases in frame from base 1. V ends up 6 bases short and J 6 bases short, with an unmatched junction base count of 17.